A single T cell receptor beta chain is shown here with its context. Its target antigen remains unknown. No base qualities exist here, and no much larger clone lies one base off it. Library preparation employed the immunoSEQ multiplex PCR assay. A mixture of 60 forward primers for TCR Vbeta segments and 13 reverse primers for TCR Jbeta segments was used in the multiplex PCR. The CDR3 region of rearranged TCR beta genes was amplified from genomic DNA by a multiplex PCR assay. On the Illumina HiSeq System, the amplified TCR beta libraries were sequenced as 87-base-pair reads. Per the original workflow: A later analysis tallied 70 million to 100 million unique TCR beta chains across the 640 or so repertoires, and some 10 million of those chains were shared by two or more donors. To remove PCR and sequencing errors, raw reads were error-corrected and collapsed into unique sequences using a nearest-neighbor algorithm that merged closely related sequences. CDR3 sequences were aligned to IMGT reference sequences to assign V, D and J gene segments. Each retained sequence needed at least a six-nucleotide match to both a V gene segment and a J gene segment. Rearrangements were classified as productive when the CDR3 lacked stop codons and remained in frame with V and J, and all other rearrangements were classified as non-productive. Following IMGT convention, CDR3 was defined as the stretch from the second conserved V-encoded cysteine to the conserved J-encoded phenylalanine. The earlier analysis of 500 to 650 of the donors excluded any sequence lacking an unambiguous match to a single V gene segment. In an earlier analysis of approximately 590 of the donors, a V segment was called functional when productive rearrangements were above 56.7%, and segregating when the standard deviation between donors exceeded 5%. A statistical classification framework was developed to diagnose cytomegalovirus status using the catalog of TCR beta chain sequences. A later analysis assigned V and J genes by comparing TCR nucleotide sequences with IMGT/GENE-DB human TR gene sequences. The TCRdist pipeline was used in a later analysis to assign CDR3 sequences and most-parsimonious VDJ recombination scenarios. In a later analysis, every TCR beta chain was defined by the combination of its CDR3 amino acid sequence and its V-gene family, and reads without a unique V-gene family were dropped. To address suspected cross-contamination and a sequencing artifact, a later analysis removed approximately 600 highly shared, low-generation-probability nucleotide sequences. A later analysis calculated a clonal expansion index for each public chain from normalized within-repertoire ranks of inferred template counts. Generation probabilities in a later analysis came from a VDJ recombination model fitted to out-of-frame rearrangements, and those results were checked against IGoR. In a later analysis, TCR-TCR, TCR-HLA and TCR-CMV co-occurrence was scored with hypergeometric tests, and a repertoire-size bias correction was applied to TCR pairs. To estimate false discovery rates, a later analysis permuted the HLA or CMV assignments 20 times. In a later analysis, co-occurring TCRs were grouped using DBSCAN, and TCRdist sequence similarity was added for clustering within HLA-allele-positive subsets. Repertoires with fewer than 30,000 or more than 120,000 public chains, plus five repertoires with anomalous nucleotide sharing, were excluded from co-occurrence clustering. The source is immuneACCESS, and TCRdb retained only in-frame sequences with V and J called. Part of the clones is not carried over; for the studies checked, unresolved V genes explain less than half of this, and the remainder is unexplained. V and J calls and clone size are as listed in that table; D and trimming were resolved from the DNA. This sample has some 65,000 clones in its table, and approximately 68% of those were observed once. The leading ten clones occupy roughly 9.7% of the sample.

The germline V gene provides CDR1 MNHEY and CDR2 SVGAGI. The germline V end is reduced by 4 bases and the J end by 6 bases; junction bases left unmatched: 14. From its cysteine to its phenylalanine, the CDR3 spans 16 amino acids. This entry keeps only the CDR3 DNA: 48 bases, framed from base 1. In total, roughly 670 healthy bone marrow donors made up the cohort. All cohort members were sampled while nominally healthy, although unrecorded immune exposures were likely present. The donor was CMV seronegative and was included in the group of a few hundred seronegative cohort members. Every donor gave a peripheral blood sample, and the peripheral blood mononuclear cells from that sample were used for TCR beta sequencing. Genomic DNA was extracted from the blood cell samples with the Qiagen DNeasy Blood Extraction Kit. The entry originates in a study of cytomegalovirus exposure and HLA in healthy donors (dated by TCRdb to about 2017). Context from the whole study: An earlier analysis of approximately 640 of the donors reported approximately 270 Gb of sequence data and some 100 million unique TCR beta sequences from about 200 million T cells. All discovery cohort repertoires had been generated using a single sequencing platform. To predict cytomegalovirus infection status, the study combined high-throughput TCR immunosequencing, statistical association of individual TCRs with disease status, and machine learning. Using immunosequencing, the study profiled T cell repertoires from 640 or so subjects and related those repertoires to cytomegalovirus serostatus. Rather than drawing on any new phenotypic data, the later analysis identified candidate immune exposures from TCR beta sequences and the way those sequences occurred across donors. Typing coverage varied by locus: roughly 620-640 donors for A, B, C, DRB1 and DQB1; roughly 520 for DQA1; 606 for DPA1; approximately 450 for DPB1. Class I and class II HLA loci were covered by the typing at four-digit resolution. A later genetic analysis took genome-wide SNP genotypes for about 60% of the roughly 670 donors and used that subset as a discovery cohort. Alongside the repertoire data, information on donor age, sex, ethnicity and CMV serostatus was compiled. An early release that covered about 640 HLA-typed donors contained approximately 290 gigabases of sequencing data and approximately 85 million unique TCR sequences. In a later analysis, previously published TCR beta repertoires from 670 or so donors were re-analyzed and high-resolution HLA genotyping was added so that TCR occurrence patterns could be studied. To decide whether each TCR beta V gene segment behaved as functional or pseudogenic, an earlier analysis of approximately 620 of the donors relied on high-throughput TCR beta sequencing. Roughly 5 DR-DQ haplotypes were handled as single units for association and clustering, since linkage in the cohort was strong. In addition to the first cohort of 666 subjects, a separate validation cohort of 120 different subjects was used. Of the 398 genotyped donors, 65% to 90% fell in the genetic ancestry cluster associated with self-reported Caucasian donors. The study aimed to test whether signatures of past pathogen exposure could be identified by cataloging public T cell receptors. Among approximately 370 genotyped donors of the cohort, an average of approximately 240,000 unique TCR beta nucleotide sequences was sequenced per donor, of which about 20% were non-productive. What the authors observed across the whole study: In a later analysis, several top co-occurrence clusters were reported to appear linked to parvovirus B19, influenza, CMV and Epstein-Barr virus. The classifier was reported to diagnose cytomegalovirus status with high specificity and sensitivity in both the original and validation cohorts. Because HLA typing was unavailable for some donors at each locus, only the typed subset was used in association tests. In vitro tests confirmed that three of the cytomegalovirus-associated TCR beta chains recognize cytomegalovirus antigens. Correlated functional status among segregating V segments might be attributable to linkage disequilibrium, but an unknown experimental factor could not be ruled out. While some public TCRs were present in many individuals, most TCR sequences turned up only very rarely across donors. When HLA alleles, especially DR and DQ, strongly co-occurred, TCR associations were difficult to assign to individual alleles. In a later analysis, most CMV-associated TCR beta chains were found to appear HLA-restricted, with HLA associations seemingly driven largely by CMV exposure. Some IMGT-functional V segments, including TRBV6-2 and TRBV6-3, could not be told apart with the 87-base-pair reads, so those segments were excluded. A further reported finding was that TCR beta sequences accurately predicted the HLA-A and HLA-B alleles for most subjects in the first cohort. An association between a missense DCLRE1C variant and V-gene and J-gene trimming of TCR beta chains was found in a later genetic analysis and replicated in an independent cohort. A later analysis found that HLA-associated TCR beta chains were more clonally expanded and had lower generation probabilities than equally common non-associated chains. Sequencing depth was assumed to be roughly uniform across donors in the presence/absence analyses, though that assumption may not hold. In this cohort, only TCR beta chains were sequenced, and detectable features were limited by the absence of alpha or paired-chain data. In the study, 164 TCR beta chains were listed as associated with cytomegalovirus. The earlier analysis of almost 600 of the donors excluded around 17 rarely observed V segments, including chromosome 9 orphons, because counts were too low. In a later analysis, the rate of TCR association differed among HLA loci, with DRB1 alleles having the most associated TCRs and HLA-C alleles having the fewest. Specific HLA alleles were associated with 15,000 to 20,000 TCR beta sequences at a false discovery rate of 0.05 in a later analysis. Broadly in line with IMGT annotations, most TCR beta V segments showed up in productive rearrangements about 90% or about 30% of the time in an earlier analysis of approximately 600 of the donors. Compared with the approximately 720-donor mean, donors in an Asian-associated ancestry cluster had fewer N-insertions in productive TCRs, according to a later genetic analysis. The authors suggested that the approach could potentially be extended to other disease states and immunological phenotypes. A cluster of highly shared sequence variants was judged likely to be a technical artifact of the sequencing pipeline. For the cohort, immune exposure information was limited to CMV serostatus.

Recombination joined TRBV6-5 with TRBJ2-7, with 8 junctional bases fitting TRBD2. This receptor was identified in a woman aged 25 to 45 in good health and CMV-seronegative. Source material: PBMCs. The nucleotide sequence reads as follows: TGTGCCAGCAGTTCGGGGGGGGTGAACAGGGTTCGCGAGCAGTACTTC. It translates as CASSSGGVNRVREQYF.